These 15 T cell receptor beta chains came from one sample sequenced in a study of cytomegalovirus exposure and HLA in healthy donors. Both 60 Vbeta primers and 13 Jbeta primers went into the PCR. The data were produced by immunoSEQ multiplex PCR, yet TCRdb's version contains in-frame clones alone and is incomplete. The top ten hold roughly 1.2% of the sample, which has about 140,000 clones, over 60% seen once. Material for sequencing was PBMCs. The receptors stem from a male donor in good health and CMV-seropositive.

The genes are TRBV5-5 and TRBJ2-7; a possible D gene is TRBD1 (5 bases). The CDR3 spans 15 residues. Germline lookup yields CDR1 SGHKS and CDR2 YYEKEE (reference sequence). V was clipped by 2 bases and J by 6 bases, with 18 bases between them. CDR3 nucleotides: TGTGCCAGCAGCTTTGGGGCCGGAGTCGTGCGCGAGCAGTACTTC. It translates to CASSFGAGVVREQYF.

The chain has TRBV7-9 and TRBJ2-3, with D possibly being TRBD2 (7 bases). The germline V and J ends were trimmed by 5 bases and 6 bases, with 30 bases remaining between them. This CDR3 comprises 19 residues. Per the germline V gene, CDR1 is SEHNR and CDR2 is FQNEAQ (reference sequence). The DNA for the CDR3 is TGTGCCAGCAGCCCGAAAGGAGGATTCGGGGGGCGGGCGAAGGATACGCAGTATTTT. Its translation: CASSPKGGFGGRAKDTQYF.

As for this clone: This sample includes further DNA sequences coding for the same CDR3. The chain couples TRBV19 to TRBJ1-2; a possible D gene is TRBD1 (6 bases). V was trimmed by 2 bases and J by 2 bases, leaving 6 bases between them. This CDR3 contains 13 residues. Looked up from germline, CDR1 is LNHDA and CDR2 is SQIVND (reference sequence). CDR3 nucleotides: TGTGCCAGTAGTATAACAGGGAACTATGGCTACACCTTC. Translation gives CASSITGNYGYTF.

The chain links TRBV29-1 to TRBJ2-1; the match to TRBD2 covers 8 bases. The CDR3 extends over 13 amino acids. CDR1 and CDR2 from the germline V gene are SQVTM and ANQGSEA. The junction had 8 bases not matched to a gene; V was cut back by 0 bases and J by 13 bases. The CDR3 spells CSVEEGLLAVQFF. As DNA, the CDR3 is TGCAGCGTTGAAGAAGGATTACTAGCGGTCCAGTTCTTC.

This sequence joins TRBV13 and TRBJ2-7; TRBD2 agrees at 9 bases. This CDR3 comprises 11 residues. Germline V gene lookup returns CDR1 PRHDT and CDR2 FYEKMQ (reference sequence). V lost 6 bases to trimming and J lost 11 bases; unmatched junction nucleotides: 5. CDR3 nucleotide sequence: TGTGCCAGCAGTATAGCGGGGGAGAAGTACTTC. This sequence encodes CASSIAGEKYF.

This clone has more than one count but fewer than ten. This chain connects TRBV27 to TRBJ1-1, with 8 bases matching TRBD1. The germline V gene has CDR1 MNHEY and CDR2 SMNVEV (reference sequence). J gave up 0 bases and V 7 bases, and 13 bases lay outside the gene matches. The CDR3 runs 17 residues. CDR3 loop: CASKPGQAKILNTEAFF. The CDR3, as DNA: TGTGCCAGCAAACCGGGACAGGCCAAAATATTGAACACTGAAGCTTTCTTT.

This clone was seen a handful of times. The V and J genes are TRBV2 and TRBJ1-2; D possibly corresponds to TRBD1 (6 bases). This CDR3 contains 12 residues. The ends were cut back, 7 bases at V and 2 bases at J, with 8 bases in the middle. CDR1 and CDR2 from the germline V gene are SNHLY and FYNNEI. CDR3 nucleotide sequence: TGTGCCAGCAAGCAGGGGAACTATGGCTACACCTTC. Its protein is CASKQGNYGYTF.

The chain couples TRBV2 to TRBJ1-2; D is perhaps TRBD1 (5 bases). This CDR3 is 13 amino acids long. Germline V CDR1 and CDR2: SNHLY, FYNNEI. V was pared by 3 bases and J by 2 bases, with 7 bases between. The CDR3 is CASSEYRNYGYTF. The CDR3 nucleotides read TGTGCCAGCAGTGAGTACAGGAACTATGGCTACACCTTC.

V and J are TRBV13 and TRBJ1-4, with a possible D match to TRBD1 (6 bases). The CDR3 loop spans 14 amino acids. V was pared by 5 bases and J by 4 bases, with 11 bases between. Per the germline V gene, CDR1 is PRHDT and CDR2 is FYEKMQ (reference sequence). The CDR3 protein is CASSPDRRNEKLFF. The DNA of the CDR3 is TGTGCCAGCAGCCCCGACAGGCGTAATGAAAAACTGTTTTTT.

This clone was detected only a few times. This sequence joins TRBV5-1 and TRBJ2-5, with 7 bases that match TRBD1. The CDR3 is 13 amino acids. Germline V gives CDR1 SGHRS, CDR2 YFSETQ. After removal of 4 bases from V and 3 bases from J, the junction contained 3 bases not matched to a gene. This chain's CDR3 is CASSPGQEETQYF. In nucleotides, the CDR3 is TGCGCCAGCAGCCCAGGACAGGAAGAGACCCAGTACTTC.

The genes are TRBV19 and TRBJ1-5, with 10 bases fitting TRBD1. The CDR3 contains 15 residues. Germline assignment: CDR1 LNHDA and CDR2 SQIVND (reference sequence). The junction had 2 bases not matched to a gene; V was cut back by 3 bases and J by 3 bases. This CDR3 is CASSMGTGANQPQHF. The CDR3 DNA reads TGTGCCAGTAGTATGGGGACAGGGGCCAATCAGCCCCAGCATTTT.

This clone was found a few times. CDR3 DNA sequence: TGTGCTAGTGGTTTCCAAAGCGGGAGCTCCTACAATGAGCAGTTCTTC. It is translated as CASGFQSGSSYNEQFF. V gene TRBV12-5 combines with J gene TRBJ2-1; TRBD2 agrees at 8 bases. V was clipped by 3 bases and J by 0 bases; unmatched bases: 4. The CDR3 totals 16 residues. Germline V lookup: CDR1 LGHNT, CDR2 FRNRAP.

The chain employs TRBV9 and TRBJ2-7, with 10 bases fitting TRBD1. The CDR3 has 16 amino acids. V lost 0 bases, J lost 6 bases, and 9 bases stayed unmatched. Looked up from germline, CDR1 is SGDLS and CDR2 is YYNGEE. The CDR3 loop reads CASSVGPGTGVGEQYF. DNA of the CDR3: TGTGCCAGCAGCGTAGGCCCAGGGACAGGGGTCGGCGAGCAGTACTTC.

The rearrangement links TRBV19 to TRBJ2-7; 7 bases are a match to TRBD2. J was trimmed by 4 bases and V by 5 bases; bases with no gene match: 8. Germline-derived CDR1 and CDR2 are LNHDA and SQIVND (reference sequence). The CDR3 is 14 amino acids. In DNA, the CDR3 is TGTGCCAGTAGTTACGGCGGGAGTACGTACGAGCAGTACTTC. This codes for CASSYGGSTYEQYF. Combining the CDR3 with reference TRBV19 and TRBJ2-7 gives the whole variable domain DGGITQSPKYLFRKEGQNVTLSCEQNLNHDAMYWYRQDPGQGLRLIYYSQIVNDFQKGDIAEGYSVSREKKESFPLTVTSAQKNPTAFYLCASSYGGSTYEQYFGPGTRLTVT.

The chain is built from TRBV30 and TRBJ2-5; 9 bases are a match to TRBD2. The germline V gene has CDR1 GTSNPN and CDR2 SVGIG (reference sequence). The CDR3 is 13 residues long. V shed 5 bases, J shed 4 bases, and the junction held 5 bases outside the gene matches. The chain's CDR3 is CAWATSGPETQYF. The CDR3 region has the DNA TGTGCCTGGGCGACTAGCGGCCCAGAGACCCAGTACTTC.